This TCR beta chain is from a study of OX40 agonist ivuxolimab in advanced cancers. The overall study: The dose-escalation cohort had hepatocellular carcinoma, melanoma, renal cell or head and neck cancer. Study-level points and caveats: Compared with others, partial responders at 0.1-3.0 mg/kg displayed clonal expansion among the lowest.

Trimming cost V 3 bases and J 6 bases; bases outside gene matches: 5. This CDR3 spans 15 amino acids. Germline V gives CDR1 PRHDT, CDR2 FYEKMQ (reference sequence). With regard to this clone: Antigen: not known.

Assay used: immunoSEQ multiplex PCR; TCRdb lists only in-frame clones, some missing. This repertoire shows tens of thousands of clones, around 91% found once; its top ten account for over 0.35%. The sequence was collected from an adult with an advanced solid tumor such as melanoma, head and neck, liver or kidney cancer. Sequences were derived from CD4+ or CD8+ T cells sorted from blood, sampled in a trial of the OX40 agonist ivuxolimab. This chain links TRBV13 with TRBJ2-7; 13 nucleotides agree with TRBD2. CDR3 nucleotide sequence: TGTGCCAGCAGCTTTCGGACTAGCGGGAGTGGCGAGCAGTACTTC. Translated, it gives CASSFRTSGSGEQYF.